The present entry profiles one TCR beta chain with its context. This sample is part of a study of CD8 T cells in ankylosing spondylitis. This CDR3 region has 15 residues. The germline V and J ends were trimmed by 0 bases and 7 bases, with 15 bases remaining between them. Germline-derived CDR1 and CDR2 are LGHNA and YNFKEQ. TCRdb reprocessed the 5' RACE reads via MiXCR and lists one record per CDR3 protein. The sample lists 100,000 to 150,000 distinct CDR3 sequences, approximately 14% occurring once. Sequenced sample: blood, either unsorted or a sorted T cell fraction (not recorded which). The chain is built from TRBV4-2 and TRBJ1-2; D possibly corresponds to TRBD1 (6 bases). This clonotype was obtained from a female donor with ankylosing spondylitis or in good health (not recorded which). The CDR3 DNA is TGTGCCAGCAGCCAAGATACGTACAGGGAGTCTGGCTACACCTTC. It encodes CASSQDTYRESGYTF.